This TCR beta chain emerged from a study of blood T cells in healthy people across ages. At the level of the study: In model experiments, template switching was able to capture about one barcoded beta molecule for every two T cells that were present.

PCR was performed a second time for roughly 7 to 11 cycles using a sample-barcoded 5' primer and a J-beta primer mix. Using its own MiXCR run on the 5' RACE reads, TCRdb lists one record per CDR3 protein. Of more than 650,000 distinct CDR3 sequences listed, about 20% are singletons. The draw of peripheral blood yielded ten milliliters from each donor. CDR3 size: 14 residues. Germline V lookup: CDR1 SGHRS, CDR2 YFSETQ. Trimming took 4 bases from V and 4 from J, leaving 13 bases between them. The chain recombines TRBV5-1 with TRBJ2-3; D may match TRBD1 or TRBD2 (5 bases each). Specimen: blood. The sequence was obtained from a man between 65 and 85 years old in good health. The CDR3 reads CASSPTGQSDTQYF. CDR3 sequence (DNA): TGCGCCAGCAGCCCTACGGGGCAATCAGATACGCAGTATTTT.